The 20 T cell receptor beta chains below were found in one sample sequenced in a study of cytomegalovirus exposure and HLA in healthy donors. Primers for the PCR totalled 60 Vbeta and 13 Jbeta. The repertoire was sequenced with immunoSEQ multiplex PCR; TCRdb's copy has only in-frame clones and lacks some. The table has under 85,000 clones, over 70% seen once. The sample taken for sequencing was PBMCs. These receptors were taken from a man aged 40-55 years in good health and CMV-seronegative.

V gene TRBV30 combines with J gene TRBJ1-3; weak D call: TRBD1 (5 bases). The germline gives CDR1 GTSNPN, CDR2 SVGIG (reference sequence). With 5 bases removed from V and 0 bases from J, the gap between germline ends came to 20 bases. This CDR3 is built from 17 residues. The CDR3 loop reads CAWASFGAAASGNTIYF. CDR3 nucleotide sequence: TGTGCCTGGGCCTCCTTTGGGGCGGCGGCCTCTGGAAACACCATATATTTT. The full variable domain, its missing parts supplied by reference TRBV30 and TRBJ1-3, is SQTIHQWPATLVQPVGSPLSLECTVEGTSNPNLYWYRQAAGRGLQLLFYSVGIGQISSEVPQNLSASRPQDRQFILSSKKLLLSDSGFYLCAWASFGAAASGNTIYFGEGSWLTVV.

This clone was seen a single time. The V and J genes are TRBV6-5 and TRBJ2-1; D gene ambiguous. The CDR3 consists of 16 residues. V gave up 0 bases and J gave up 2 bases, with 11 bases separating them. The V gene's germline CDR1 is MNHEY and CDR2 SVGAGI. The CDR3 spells CASSYSVGPPYNEQFF. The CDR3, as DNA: TGTGCCAGCAGTTACTCGGTGGGCCCTCCCTACAATGAGCAGTTCTTC.

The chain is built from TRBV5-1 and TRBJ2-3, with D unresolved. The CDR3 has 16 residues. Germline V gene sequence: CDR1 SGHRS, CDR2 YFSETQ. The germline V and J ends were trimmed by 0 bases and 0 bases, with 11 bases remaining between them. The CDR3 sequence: CASSLAIDTSTDTQYF. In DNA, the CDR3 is TGCGCCAGCAGCTTGGCCATAGATACTAGCACAGATACGCAGTATTTT.

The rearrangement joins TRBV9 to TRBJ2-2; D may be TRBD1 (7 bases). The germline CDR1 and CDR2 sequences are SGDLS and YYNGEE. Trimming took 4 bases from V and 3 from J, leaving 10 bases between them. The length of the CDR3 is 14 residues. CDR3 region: CASSSRGDTGELFF. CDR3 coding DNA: TGTGCCAGCAGCTCCAGGGGGGACACCGGGGAGCTGTTTTTT.

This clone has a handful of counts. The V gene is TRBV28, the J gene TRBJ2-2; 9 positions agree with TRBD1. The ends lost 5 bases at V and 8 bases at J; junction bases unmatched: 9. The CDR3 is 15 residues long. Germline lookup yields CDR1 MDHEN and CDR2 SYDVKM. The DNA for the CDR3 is TGTGCCAGCAGTCCAAACAACAGGGGGCGGGGGGAGCTGTTTTTT. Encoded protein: CASSPNNRGRGELFF.

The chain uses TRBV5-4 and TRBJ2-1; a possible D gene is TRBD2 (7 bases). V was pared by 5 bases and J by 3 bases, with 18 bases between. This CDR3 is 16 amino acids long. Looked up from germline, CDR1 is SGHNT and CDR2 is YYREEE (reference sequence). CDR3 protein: CASRLEGGRIYNEQFF. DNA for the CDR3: TGTGCCAGCAGACTCGAGGGGGGGAGGATCTACAATGAGCAGTTCTTC.

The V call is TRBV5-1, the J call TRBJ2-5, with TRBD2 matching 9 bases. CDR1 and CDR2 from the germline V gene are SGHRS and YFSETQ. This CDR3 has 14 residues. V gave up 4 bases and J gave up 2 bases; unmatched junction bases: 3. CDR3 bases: TGCGCCAGCAGCGCCACTAGCGGGCAAGAGACCCAGTACTTC. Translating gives CASSATSGQETQYF.

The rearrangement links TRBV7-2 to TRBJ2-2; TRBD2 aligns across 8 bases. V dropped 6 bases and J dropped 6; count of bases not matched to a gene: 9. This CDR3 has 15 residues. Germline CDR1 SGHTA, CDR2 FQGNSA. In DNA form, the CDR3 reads TGTGCCAGCAGATCTCCGGGACTAGGGTCCGGGGAGCTGTTTTTT. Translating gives CASRSPGLGSGELFF.

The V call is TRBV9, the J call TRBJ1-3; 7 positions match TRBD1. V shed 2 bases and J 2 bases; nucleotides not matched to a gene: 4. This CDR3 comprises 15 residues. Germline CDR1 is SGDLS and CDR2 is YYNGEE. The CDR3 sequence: CASSVETGTGNTIYF. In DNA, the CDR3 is TGTGCCAGCAGCGTCGAGACAGGGACTGGAAACACCATATATTTT.

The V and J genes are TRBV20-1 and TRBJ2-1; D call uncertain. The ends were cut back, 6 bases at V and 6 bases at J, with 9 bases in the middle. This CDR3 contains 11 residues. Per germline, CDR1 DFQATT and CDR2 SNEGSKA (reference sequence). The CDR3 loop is CSAERGNEQFF. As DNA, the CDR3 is TGCAGTGCCGAGCGCGGCAATGAGCAGTTCTTC.

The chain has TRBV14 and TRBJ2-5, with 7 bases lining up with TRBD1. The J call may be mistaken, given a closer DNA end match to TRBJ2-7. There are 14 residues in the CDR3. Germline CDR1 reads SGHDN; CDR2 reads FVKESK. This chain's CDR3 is CASSHRTGGYEQYF. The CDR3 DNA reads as TGTGCCAGCAGCCATAGGACAGGCGGCTACGAGCAGTACTTC.

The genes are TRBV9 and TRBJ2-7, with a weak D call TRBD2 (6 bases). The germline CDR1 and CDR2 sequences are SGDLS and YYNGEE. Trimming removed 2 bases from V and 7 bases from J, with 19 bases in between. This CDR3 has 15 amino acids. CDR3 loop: CASSVSGTSLEEQYF. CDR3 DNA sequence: TGTGCCAGCAGCGTCTCCGGGACTTCACTTGAGGAGCAGTACTTC. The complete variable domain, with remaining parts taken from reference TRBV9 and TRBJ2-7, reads DSGVTQTPKHLITATGQRVTLRCSPRSGDLSVYWYQQSLDQGLQFLIQYYNGEERAKGNILERFSAQQFPDLHSELNLSSLELGDSALYFCASSVSGTSLEEQYFGPGTRLTVT.

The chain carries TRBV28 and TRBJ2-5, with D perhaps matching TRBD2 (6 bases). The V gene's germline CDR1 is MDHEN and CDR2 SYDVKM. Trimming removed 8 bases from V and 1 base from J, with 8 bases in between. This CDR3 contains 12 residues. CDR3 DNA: TGTGCCAGCCGGGACTCCCAAGAGACCCAGTACTTC. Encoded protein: CASRDSQETQYF. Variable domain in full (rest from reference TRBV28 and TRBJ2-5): DVKVTQSSRYLVKRTGEKVFLECVQDMDHENMFWYRQDPGLGLRLIYFSYDVKMKEKGDIPEGYSVSREKKERFSLILESASTNQTSMYLCASRDSQETQYFGPGTRLLVL.

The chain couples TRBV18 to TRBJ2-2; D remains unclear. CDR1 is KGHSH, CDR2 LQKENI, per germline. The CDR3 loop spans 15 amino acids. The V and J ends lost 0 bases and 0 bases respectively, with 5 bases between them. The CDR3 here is CASSPPIPNTGELFF. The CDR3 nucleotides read TGTGCCAGCTCACCACCTATCCCGAACACCGGGGAGCTGTTTTTT.

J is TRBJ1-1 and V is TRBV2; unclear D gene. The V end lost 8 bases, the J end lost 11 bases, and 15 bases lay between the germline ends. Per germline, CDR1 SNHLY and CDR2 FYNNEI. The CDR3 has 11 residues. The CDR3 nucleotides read TGTGCCAGCTGCTATCACGGAGGGGCTTTCTTT. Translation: CASCYHGGAFF.

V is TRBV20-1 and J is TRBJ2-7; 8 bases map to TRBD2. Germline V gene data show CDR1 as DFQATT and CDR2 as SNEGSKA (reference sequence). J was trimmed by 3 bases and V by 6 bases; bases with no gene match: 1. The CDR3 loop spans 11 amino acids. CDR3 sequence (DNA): TGCAGTGCCGGGGGGGGCTACGAGCAGTACTTC. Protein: CSAGGGYEQYF.

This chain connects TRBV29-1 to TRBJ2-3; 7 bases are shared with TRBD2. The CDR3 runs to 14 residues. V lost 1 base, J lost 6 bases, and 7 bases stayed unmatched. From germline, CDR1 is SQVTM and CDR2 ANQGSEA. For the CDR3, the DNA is TGCAGCGTTGAAGCAGGGACTATCAGGGATACGCAGTATTTT. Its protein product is CSVEAGTIRDTQYF.

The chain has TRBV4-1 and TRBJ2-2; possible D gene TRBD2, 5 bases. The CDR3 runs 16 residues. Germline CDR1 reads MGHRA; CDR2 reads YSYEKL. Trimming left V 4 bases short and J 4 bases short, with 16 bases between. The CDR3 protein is CASSRDGERVTGELFF. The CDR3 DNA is TGCGCCAGCAGCCGCGACGGGGAAAGGGTCACCGGGGAGCTGTTTTTT.

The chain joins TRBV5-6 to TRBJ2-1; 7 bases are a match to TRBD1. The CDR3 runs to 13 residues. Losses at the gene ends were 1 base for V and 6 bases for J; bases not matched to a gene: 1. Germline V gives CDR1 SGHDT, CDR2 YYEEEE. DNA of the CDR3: TGTGCCAGCAGCTTGTGGACAGGCAATGAGCAGTTCTTC. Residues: CASSLWTGNEQFF.

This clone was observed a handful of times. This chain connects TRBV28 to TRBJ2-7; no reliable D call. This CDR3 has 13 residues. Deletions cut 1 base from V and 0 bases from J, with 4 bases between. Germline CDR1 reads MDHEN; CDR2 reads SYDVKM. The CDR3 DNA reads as TGTGCCAGCAGTTTATCCTCCTCCTACGAGCAGTACTTC. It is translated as CASSLSSSYEQYF.